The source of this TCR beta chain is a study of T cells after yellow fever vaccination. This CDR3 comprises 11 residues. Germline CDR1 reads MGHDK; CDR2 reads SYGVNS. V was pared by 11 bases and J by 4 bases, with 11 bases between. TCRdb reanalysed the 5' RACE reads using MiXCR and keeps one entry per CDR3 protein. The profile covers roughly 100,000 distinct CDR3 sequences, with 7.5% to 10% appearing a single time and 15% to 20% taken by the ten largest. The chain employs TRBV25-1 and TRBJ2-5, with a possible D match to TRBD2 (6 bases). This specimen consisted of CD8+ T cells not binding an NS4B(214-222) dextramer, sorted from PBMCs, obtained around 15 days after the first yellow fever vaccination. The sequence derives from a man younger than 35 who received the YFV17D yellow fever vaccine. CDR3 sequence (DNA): TGTGCCTGCGGGATTCGAGAGACCCAGTACTTC. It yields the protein CACGIRETQYF.